The T cell receptor (beta chain) described here comes from a study of T cells in localized non-small cell lung cancer. Notes on the study in general: Adjacent lung had a median approximately 57 of the 100 largest tumor clones. Higher blood T cell density went with longer overall survival. Because only a single region of the tumor was sequenced, heterogeneity remains possible. Uninvolved adjacent lung showed the highest T cell clonality, exceeding tumor.

The CDR3 covers 15 residues. The germline V gene has CDR1 LNHDA and CDR2 SQIVND (reference sequence). Trimming removed 1 base from V and 5 bases from J, with 14 bases in between. As for this clone: Its target is not known.

Data came from immunoSEQ multiplex PCR; TCRdb stores just in-frame clones and leaves some out. The sample lists roughly 40,000 clones, 81% seen once, with 7.3% in the top ten. The V call is TRBV19, the J call TRBJ2-5; D not resolved. The clonotype was recovered from a male donor at least 60 years old with stage II lung adenocarcinoma. This specimen was peripheral blood mononuclear cells, taken before any cancer treatment. CDR3 region: CASSIVSPLGETQYF. CDR3 in DNA: TGTGCCAGTAGTATAGTTTCCCCTTTAGGGGAGACCCAGTACTTC.